The clone carrying this TCR beta chain appeared once. The antigen remains unidentified. This specimen belongs to a study of T cell repertoires in cytomegalovirus infection. Study information: Selection of CMV epitopes for the study included recently identified HLA-C-restricted and well-studied HLA-B-restricted ones.

TCRdb ran MiXCR on the reads and lists one entry per CDR3 protein. The sample shows about 900,000 distinct CDR3 sequences, around a third of them seen only once. The CDR3 is made up of 15 amino acids. V gave up 1 base and J gave up 3 bases; unmatched junction bases: 6. Germline loops: CDR1 SQVTM, CDR2 ANQGSEA. The sequences come from cultured CD8+ T cells from PBMCs, collected from culture after CMV antigen stimulation. The rearrangement joins TRBV29-1 to TRBJ2-1; 7 bases are a match to TRBD1. This TCR was sampled from a human donor in good health (CMV status not recorded). Some clones in this sample may be carry-over from other donors' samples. The CDR3 is CSVEGSRDSYNEQFF. The CDR3 nucleotides read TGCAGCGTTGAAGGATCCCGGGACAGCTACAATGAGCAGTTCTTC.